This T cell receptor (beta chain) was observed in a study of T cells in Graves' hyperthyroidism and ophthalmopathy (dated by TCRdb to the late 2010s). With respect to the entire study: Peripheral blood was collected at initial diagnosis, before any treatment. The paper reports TCR Vbeta CDR3 sequencing of more than 120 peripheral blood samples: under 45 ophthalmopathy, about 75 hyperthyroidism and around 17 progressor patients. TCR V-J signatures able to tell the groups apart were searched for in a discovery cohort of around 95 patients, of whom around 42 had Graves' ophthalmopathy and around 57 had stable Graves' hyperthyroidism. An independent validation cohort of under 20 hyperthyroidism patients and 17 patients who later progressed to ophthalmopathy tested prospective prediction of ophthalmopathy. The roughly 91 discovery patients were randomly split 7:3 into training and test sets. In addition, the study compared T-cell repertoires in thyroid tissue and in blood from five or six Graves' hyperthyroidism patients. After sampling, hyperthyroidism patients received methimazole starting at 30 mg daily, and ophthalmopathy patients received high-dose intravenous methylprednisolone. Broad study findings and their caveats: Most expanded thyroid clonotypes (frequency above 0.001) were also detected in blood, suggesting blood repertoires may reflect thyroid immune responses. A model built on a 13 V-J signature distinguished ophthalmopathy from stable hyperthyroidism, reaching 85% to 90% sensitivity and around 82% specificity in cross-validation and 80%/75% in testing. No statistical method was used to fix the sample size in advance, and group allocation was not hidden from the investigators. In validation, the model predicted progression to ophthalmopathy with approximately 71% sensitivity and around 72% specificity, a median of around six months before onset.

The CDR3 covers 14 residues, taking in both the cysteine and the phenylalanine. The DNA shown is the 42-base CDR3, in frame from base 1. The germline V gene provides CDR1 SGDLS and CDR2 YYNGEE. The junction shows trimming of 0 bases on V and 4 bases on J, plus 11 bases between the germline ends. As regards this clonotype: The clone's antigen remains unknown. Qualities for individual bases were not recorded, and no much larger clone is one base off.

Amplification of TCR beta CDR3 regions was carried out from RNA transcripts. The first round of RT-PCR for the TCR CDR3 was performed with the HTBI primer set and the Qiagen OneStep RT-PCR kit. A second multiplex PCR round built the libraries, followed by size selection and purification. Sequencing of the libraries was done on an Illumina HiSeq2000 using paired-end 100 bp reads. Per the original workflow: SOAPnuke was used to process the raw data, removing reads that contained adapters or uncalled bases, had a mean Phred below 15, or lacked an exact match to the constant primer or identifier. COPE v1.2.5 was used to merge high-quality paired reads, and clonotypes were defined as unique nucleotide sequences. Clonotypes were aligned to IMGT TRBV, TRBD and TRBJ reference segments using MiTCR v1.1. Analysis was restricted to V-J combinations with a frequency above 0.0001, which covered about 99% of repertoires. The TCS score was defined as F50 (clonal expansion) divided by E x V (chaos), with BLOSUM62-based TCRdist calculated between CDR3 peptides within each V-J. Welch's t-statistics and random forest reduced approximately 520 V-J features to roughly 13, which were used in a naive Bayes classifier (R e1071). TCRdb cleaned the public reads at Q25 with fastp, built clones with MiXCR and kept in-frame beta chains. Each entry merges the rows of one CDR3 protein and shows their most common DNA and genes. What appears here as the V and J calls and clone size reflects TCRdb's work, not the paper's. The sample has some 620,000 distinct CDR3 sequences on record, 15% to 20% of them singletons. Approximately 3.9% of the sample is held by the ten biggest clonotypes.

Graves' hyperthyroidism was defined as stable when no progression to ophthalmopathy occurred over 18 months of follow-up. Hyperthyroidism patients were aged 18 to 65 years and newly diagnosed, with disease duration of less than 2 months. Patients with uncontrolled infections, other autoimmune diseases, pregnancy or lactation were excluded. Diagnoses were based on clinical symptoms, serum thyroxine and TRAb, thyroid ultrasound and orbital computed tomography. PBMCs were separated from about 10 ml of fresh peripheral blood using Ficoll-Paque density gradient centrifugation. Trizol reagent was used to extract total RNA, and RNA quality was then checked on an Agilent 2100 Bioanalyzer.

This clonotype originated in a woman aged 25 to 39 with Graves' hyperthyroidism. The sequence joins TRBV9 to TRBJ2-7, with a tentative D call of TRBD1 or TRBD2, each matching 5 bases. The specimen was blood. The sequenced DNA is TGTGCCAGCAGCGTAGGAGGGGAGAGGTACGAGCAGTACTTC. Its amino acids are CASSVGGERYEQYF. With the portions outside the CDR3 filled from the reference TRBV9 and TRBJ2-7 genes, the complete variable region becomes DSGVTQTPKHLITATGQRVTLRCSPRSGDLSVYWYQQSLDQGLQFLIQYYNGEERAKGNILERFSAQQFPDLHSELNLSSLELGDSALYFCASSVGGERYEQYFGPGTRLTVT.